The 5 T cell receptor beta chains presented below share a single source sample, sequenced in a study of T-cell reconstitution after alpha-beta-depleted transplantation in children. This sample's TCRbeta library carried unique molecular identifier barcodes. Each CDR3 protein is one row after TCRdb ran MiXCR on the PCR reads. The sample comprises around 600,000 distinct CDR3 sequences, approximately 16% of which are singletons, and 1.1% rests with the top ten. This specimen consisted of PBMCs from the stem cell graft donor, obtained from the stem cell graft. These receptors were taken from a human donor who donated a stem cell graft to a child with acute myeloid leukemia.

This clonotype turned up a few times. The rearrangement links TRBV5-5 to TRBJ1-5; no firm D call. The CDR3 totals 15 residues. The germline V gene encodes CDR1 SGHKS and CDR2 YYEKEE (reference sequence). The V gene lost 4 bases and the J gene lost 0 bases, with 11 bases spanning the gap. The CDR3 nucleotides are TGTGCCAGCAGCGCCCTGGGTTCTAGCAATCAGCCCCAGCATTTT. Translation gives CASSALGSSNQPQHF.

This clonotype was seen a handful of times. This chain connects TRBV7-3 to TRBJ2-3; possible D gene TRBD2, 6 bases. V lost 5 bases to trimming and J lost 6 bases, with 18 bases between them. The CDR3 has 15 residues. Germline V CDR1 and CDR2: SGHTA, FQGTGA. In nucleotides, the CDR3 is TGTGCCAGCAGCCCTTACCATGGAGGGACCGATACGCAGTATTTT. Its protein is CASSPYHGGTDTQYF.

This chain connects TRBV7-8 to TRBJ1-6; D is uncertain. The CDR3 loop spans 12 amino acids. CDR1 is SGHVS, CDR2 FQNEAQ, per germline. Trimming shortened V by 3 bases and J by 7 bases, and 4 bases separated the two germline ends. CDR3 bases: TGTGCCAGCAGCTTTTTCAATTCACCCCTCCACTTT. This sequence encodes CASSFFNSPLHF.

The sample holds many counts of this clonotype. In DNA, the CDR3 is TGTGCCAGCAGCTTGACCCCGGGACAGCCATATTTT. Its translation: CASSLTPGQPYF. The rearrangement joins TRBV7-2 to TRBJ1-3; 7 bases are shared with TRBD1. In germline, CDR1 is SGHTA, CDR2 FQGNSA. V shed 3 bases, J shed 15 bases, and the junction held 8 bases outside the gene matches. The CDR3 runs to 12 residues.

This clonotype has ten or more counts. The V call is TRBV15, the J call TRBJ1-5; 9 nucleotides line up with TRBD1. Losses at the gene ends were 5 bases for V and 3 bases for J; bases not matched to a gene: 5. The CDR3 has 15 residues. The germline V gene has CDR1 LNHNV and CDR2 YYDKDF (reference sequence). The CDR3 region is CATSPGQGINQPQHF. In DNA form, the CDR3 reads TGTGCCACCAGCCCGGGACAGGGCATCAATCAGCCCCAGCATTTT.